Below are 3 T cell receptor beta chains sequenced from a single sample in a study of vaccination effects on CD4 cells after COVID-19. Method: immunoSEQ multiplex PCR; TCRdb's copy keeps in-frame clones and lacks some. The table shows 35,000 to 55,000 clones, with roughly 75% occurring only once. For these receptors, no antigen is known. ViraFEST expansion of antigen-specific CD4+ T cells with viral peptide pools preceded sequencing. Culture proceeded for more than 8 days, and CD4+ T cells were then isolated. Infection dated between March and December 2020, before the Alpha, Beta and Delta variants reached the United States. The material was CD4+ T cells from PBMCs cultured with a peptide pool, obtained before COVID-19 vaccination. Receptor source: a human donor who had a prior SARS-CoV-2 infection.

The V call is TRBV15, the J call TRBJ1-1; 8 bases align to TRBD1. Looked up from germline, CDR1 is LNHNV and CDR2 is YYDKDF (reference sequence). V trimming: 5 bases; J trimming: 3 bases; junction bases outside the gene matches: 11. This CDR3 spans 16 amino acids. The CDR3 coding sequence is TGTGCCACCAGCCCCGACAGGGGTTATATGGACACTGAAGCTTTCTTT. It yields the protein CATSPDRGYMDTEAFF.

A remark on this clone: Its ends do not fully match the called genes, so a read error is possible. The V gene is TRBV12-5, the J gene TRBJ1-2; 7 bases are a match to TRBD1. Per germline, CDR1 LGHNT and CDR2 FRNRAP. CDR3 length: 13 residues. The CDR3 nucleotides are TGTGCTAGTGGTTTGGAGACGGACAGGAGTGTCGCCTTC. Amino acids: CASGLETDRSVAF.

V usage is TRBV11-3 and J usage is TRBJ2-7; 10 bases agree with TRBD2. The CDR3 extends over 15 amino acids. Trimming cost V 5 bases and J 1 base; bases outside gene matches: 5. Germline lookup yields CDR1 SGHNT and CDR2 YENEEA. In nucleotides, the CDR3 is TGTGCCAGCAGCCCGCTACTAGCGGGGTCCTACGAGCAGTACTTC. Its protein is CASSPLLAGSYEQYF.